This T cell receptor (beta chain) was profiled in a study of cytomegalovirus exposure and HLA in healthy donors. General observations from the study: Presence/absence analyses supposed approximately even sequencing depth among donors.

The ends lost 1 base at V and 6 bases at J; junction bases unmatched: 12. From germline, CDR1 is SQVTM and CDR2 ANQGSEA. This CDR3 spans 16 amino acids. PCR primers comprised 60 Vbeta and 13 Jbeta primers. Libraries were prepared by immunoSEQ multiplex PCR; TCRdb keeps only in-frame clonotypes and omits some of them. The table includes around 67,000 clones, about 74% detected once. On this clone itself: Its antigen is unknown.

The clonotype comes from a young woman in good health and CMV-seropositive. The rearrangement joins TRBV29-1 to TRBJ2-1; 7 bases match TRBD2. Sequenced: PBMCs. The CDR3 DNA sequence: TGCAGCGTTGAAGGGGCTAGCGGCATTAGACCCAATGAGCAGTTCTTC. As protein: CSVEGASGIRPNEQFF.